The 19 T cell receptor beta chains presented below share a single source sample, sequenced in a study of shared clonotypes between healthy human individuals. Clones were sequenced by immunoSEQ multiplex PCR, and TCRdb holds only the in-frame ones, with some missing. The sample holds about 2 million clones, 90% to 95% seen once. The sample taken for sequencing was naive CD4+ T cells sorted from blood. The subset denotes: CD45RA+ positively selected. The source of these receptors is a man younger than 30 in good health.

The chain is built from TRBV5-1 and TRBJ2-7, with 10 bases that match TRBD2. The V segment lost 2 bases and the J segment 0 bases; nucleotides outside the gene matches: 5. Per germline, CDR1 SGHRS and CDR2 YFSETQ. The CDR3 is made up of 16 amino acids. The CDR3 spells CASSLYGLADSYEQYF. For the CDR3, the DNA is TGCGCCAGCAGCTTATACGGACTAGCGGACTCCTACGAGCAGTACTTC.

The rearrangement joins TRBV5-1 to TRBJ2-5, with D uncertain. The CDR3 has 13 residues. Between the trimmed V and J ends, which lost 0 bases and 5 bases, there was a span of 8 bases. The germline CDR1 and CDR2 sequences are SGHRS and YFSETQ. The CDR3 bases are TGCGCCAGCAGCTTGGCCCCTCGGGAGACCCAGTACTTC. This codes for CASSLAPRETQYF.

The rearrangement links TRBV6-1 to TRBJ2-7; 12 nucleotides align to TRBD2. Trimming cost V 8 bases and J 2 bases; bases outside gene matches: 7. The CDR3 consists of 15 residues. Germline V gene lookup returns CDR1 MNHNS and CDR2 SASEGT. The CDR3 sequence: CASQTGLAGPYEQYF. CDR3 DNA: TGTGCCAGCCAAACCGGACTAGCGGGACCCTACGAGCAGTACTTC.

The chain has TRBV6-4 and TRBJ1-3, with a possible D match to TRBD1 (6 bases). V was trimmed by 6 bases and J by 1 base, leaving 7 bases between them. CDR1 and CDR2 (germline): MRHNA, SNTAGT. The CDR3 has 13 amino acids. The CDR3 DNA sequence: TGTGCCAGCAGCCAGGGGTCTGGAAACACCATATATTTT. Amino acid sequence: CASSQGSGNTIYF.

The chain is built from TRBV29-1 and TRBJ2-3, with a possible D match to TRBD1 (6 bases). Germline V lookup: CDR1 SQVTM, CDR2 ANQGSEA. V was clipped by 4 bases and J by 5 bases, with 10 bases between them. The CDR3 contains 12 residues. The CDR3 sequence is CSVAQGVDTQYF. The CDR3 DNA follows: TGCAGCGTTGCACAGGGAGTAGATACGCAGTATTTT.

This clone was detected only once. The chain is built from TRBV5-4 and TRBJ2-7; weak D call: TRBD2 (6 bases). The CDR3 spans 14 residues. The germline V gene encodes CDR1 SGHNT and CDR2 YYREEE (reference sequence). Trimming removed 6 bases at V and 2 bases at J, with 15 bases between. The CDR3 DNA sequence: TGTGCCAGCACCCTGGGCGGGGACGCCTACGAGCAGTACTTC. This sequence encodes CASTLGGDAYEQYF.

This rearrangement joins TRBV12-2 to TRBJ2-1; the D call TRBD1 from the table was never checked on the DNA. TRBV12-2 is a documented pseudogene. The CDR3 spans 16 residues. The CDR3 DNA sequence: TGTGCAAGTCGCTTAGTTTCACAGGGGAGATACAATGAGCAGTTCTTC. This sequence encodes CASRLVSQGRYNEQFF.

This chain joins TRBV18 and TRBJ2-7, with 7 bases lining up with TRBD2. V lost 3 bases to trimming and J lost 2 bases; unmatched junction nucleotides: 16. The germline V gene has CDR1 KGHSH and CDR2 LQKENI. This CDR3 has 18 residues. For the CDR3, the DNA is TGTGCCAGCTCACCCACTAGCGCGGGTACATGGTCTACCTACGAGCAGTACTTC. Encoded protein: CASSPTSAGTWSTYEQYF.

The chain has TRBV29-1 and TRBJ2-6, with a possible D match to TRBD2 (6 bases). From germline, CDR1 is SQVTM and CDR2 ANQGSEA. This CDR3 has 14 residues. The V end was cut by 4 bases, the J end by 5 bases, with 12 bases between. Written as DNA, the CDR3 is TGCAGCGTTGGGGTGGCGGGAAGGGCCAACGTCCTGACTTTC. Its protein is CSVGVAGRANVLTF.

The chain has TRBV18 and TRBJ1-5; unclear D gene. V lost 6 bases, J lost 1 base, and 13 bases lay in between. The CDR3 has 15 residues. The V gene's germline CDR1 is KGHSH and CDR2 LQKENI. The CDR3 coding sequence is TGTGCCAGCTCTCCCCTAGGTAGCAGCAATCAGCCCCAGCATTTT. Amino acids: CASSPLGSSNQPQHF.

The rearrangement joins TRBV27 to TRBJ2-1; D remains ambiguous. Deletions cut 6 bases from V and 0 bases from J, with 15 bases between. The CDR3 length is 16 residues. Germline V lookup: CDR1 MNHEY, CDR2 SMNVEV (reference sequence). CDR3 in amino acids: CASRRGAESSYNEQFF. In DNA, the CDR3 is TGTGCCAGCAGACGCGGCGCCGAAAGCTCCTACAATGAGCAGTTCTTC.

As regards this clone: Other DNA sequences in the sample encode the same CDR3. The CDR3, as DNA: TGTGCCAGCAGCGCAGACAGGGACACTGAAGCTTTCTTT. Residues: CASSADRDTEAFF. The V and J genes are TRBV9 and TRBJ1-1; TRBD1 aligns across 7 bases. V trimming: 3 bases; J trimming: 3 bases; junction bases outside the gene matches: 2. CDR3 size: 13 residues. Germline-derived CDR1 and CDR2 are SGDLS and YYNGEE.

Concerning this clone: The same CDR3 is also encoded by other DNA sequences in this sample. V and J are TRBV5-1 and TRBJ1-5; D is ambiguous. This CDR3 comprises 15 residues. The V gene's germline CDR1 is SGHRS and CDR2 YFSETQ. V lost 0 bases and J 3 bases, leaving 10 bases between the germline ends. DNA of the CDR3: TGCGCCAGCAGCTTGGAGGGTGGGAACAATCAGCCCCAGCATTTT. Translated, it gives CASSLEGGNNQPQHF. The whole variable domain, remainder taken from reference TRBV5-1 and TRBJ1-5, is KAGVTQTPRYLIKTRGQQVTLSCSPISGHRSVSWYQQTPGQGLQFLFEYFSETQRNKGNFPGRFSGRQFSNSRSEMNVSTLELGDSALYLCASSLEGGNNQPQHFGDGTRLSIL.

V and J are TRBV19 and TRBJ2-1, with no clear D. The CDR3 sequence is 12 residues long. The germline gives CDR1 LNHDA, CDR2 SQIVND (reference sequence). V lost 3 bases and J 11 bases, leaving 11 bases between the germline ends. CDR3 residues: CASSIVYGKQFF. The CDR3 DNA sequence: TGTGCCAGTAGTATCGTATATGGAAAGCAGTTCTTC.

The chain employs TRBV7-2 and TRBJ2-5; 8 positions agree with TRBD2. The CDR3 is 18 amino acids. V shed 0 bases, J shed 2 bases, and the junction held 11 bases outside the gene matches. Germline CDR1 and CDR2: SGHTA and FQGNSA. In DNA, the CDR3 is TGTGCCAGCAGCTTAGCTACAGGGCTAGCGGGCTTACAAGAGACCCAGTACTTC. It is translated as CASSLATGLAGLQETQYF.

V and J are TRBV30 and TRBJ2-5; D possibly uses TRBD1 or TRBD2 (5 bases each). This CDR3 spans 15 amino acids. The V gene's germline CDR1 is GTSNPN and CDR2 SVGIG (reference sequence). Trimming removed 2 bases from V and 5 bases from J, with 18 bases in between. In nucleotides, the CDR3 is TGTGCCTGGAGTCCGCCGGGACCCTCGGGGGAGACCCAGTACTTC. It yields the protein CAWSPPGPSGETQYF.

CDR3 nucleotides: TGTGCCAGCACCCCTTCGAACACCGGGGAGCTGTTTTTT. Protein sequence: CASTPSNTGELFF. The chain is built from TRBV2 and TRBJ2-2; D unclear. Germline loops: CDR1 SNHLY, CDR2 FYNNEI. The CDR3 runs 13 residues. The V gene lost 7 bases and the J gene lost 0 bases, with 6 bases spanning the gap.

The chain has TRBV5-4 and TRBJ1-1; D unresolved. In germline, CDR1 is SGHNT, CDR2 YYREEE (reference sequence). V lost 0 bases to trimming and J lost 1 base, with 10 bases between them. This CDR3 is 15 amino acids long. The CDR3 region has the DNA TGTGCCAGCAGCTTGGGTCCTTACGGGAACACTGAAGCTTTCTTT. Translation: CASSLGPYGNTEAFF.

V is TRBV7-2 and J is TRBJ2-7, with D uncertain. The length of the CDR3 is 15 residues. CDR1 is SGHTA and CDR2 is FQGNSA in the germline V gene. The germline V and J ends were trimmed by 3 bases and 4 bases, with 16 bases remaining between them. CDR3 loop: CASSFSGSFVYEQYF. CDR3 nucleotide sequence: TGTGCCAGCAGCTTTTCCGGAAGTTTCGTTTACGAGCAGTACTTC. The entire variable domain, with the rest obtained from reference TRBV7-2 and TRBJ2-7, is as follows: GAGVSQSPSNKVTEKGKDVELRCDPISGHTALYWYRQSLGQGLEFLIYFQGNSAPDKSGLPSDRFSAERTGGSVSTLTIQRTQQEDSAVYLCASSFSGSFVYEQYFGPGTRLTVT.